This TCR beta chain was documented in a study of Graves' ophthalmopathy and Graves' hyperthyroidism. General observations from the study: The blood repertoire also included most expanded thyroid clonotypes above 0.001 frequency. Discrimination between ophthalmopathy and stable hyperthyroidism by a 13-signature model showed about 85% sensitivity and about 81% specificity. This model predicted ophthalmopathy progression (sensitivity around 71%, specificity about 72%).

Points on this clonotype: The antigen remains undetermined. A much larger clone is a single base away; this may be a read error.

CDR3 regions of TCR beta were amplified from RNA transcripts. RT-PCR with HTBI primers came first, then second-round multiplex PCR. TCRdb re-called the multiplex PCR reads through MiXCR, storing one row per CDR3 protein. Of some 350,000 distinct CDR3 sequences in the sample, roughly 15% were seen once. Patients in the hyperthyroidism group, adults aged 18 to 65, were newly diagnosed, under 2 months' duration. The origin of this receptor is an adult woman with stable Graves' hyperthyroidism. Sequenced: peripheral blood.

The CDR3, as DNA: TGTGCCATCGGTGCTCGACAGGAAAACATTCAGTACTTC. It codes for CAIGARQENIQYF. The J gene is TRBJ2-4, the V gene TRBV10-3; a possible D gene is TRBD1 (6 bases). The CDR3 extends over 13 amino acids. Per germline, CDR1 ENHRY and CDR2 SYGVKD. V gave up 8 bases and J gave up 5 bases, with 13 bases separating them.